Listed below are T cell receptor beta chains from one sample, sequenced in a study of PD-1 blockade in classical Hodgkin lymphoma. The protocol was immunoSEQ multiplex PCR, while the TCRdb copy is restricted to in-frame clones and leaves out a portion. The sample lists 21,000 or so clones, 87% occurring once. The sample comprised CD8+ T cells from blood. Receptor source: a human donor with classical Hodgkin lymphoma. Each CDR3 is given with its conserved first and last residue. D genes are given only for firm matches.

v_call	j_call	d_call	cdr3_aa	cdr3_nt
TRBV18	TRBJ1-1	NA	CASSPGPSGSEAFF	TGTGCCAGCTCCCCCGGTCCCTCCGGCAGTGAAGCTTTCTTT
TRBV7-9	TRBJ1-2	NA	CASSPSGASNYGYTF	TGTGCCAGCAGCCCCTCTGGGGCCTCTAACTATGGCTACACCTTC
TRBV29-1	TRBJ1-1	NA	CSVRGTTEAFF	TGCAGCGTCCGGGGAACCACTGAAGCTTTCTTT
TRBV27	TRBJ1-5	NA	CASSLSGEVAQPQHF	TGTGCCAGCAGTTTATCCGGGGAAGTTGCTCAGCCCCAGCATTTT
TRBV25-1	TRBJ1-1	NA	CASSGGIRTEAFF	TGTGCCAGCAGTGGTGGGATCCGGACTGAAGCTTTCTTT
TRBV11-2	TRBJ1-2	NA	CASSLEGAAGYTF	TGTGCCAGCAGCTTAGAGGGGGCCGCTGGCTACACCTTC
TRBV10-1	TRBJ2-7	TRBD1	CASSDPGQGDHEQYF	TGCGCCAGCAGTGATCCGGGACAGGGTGATCACGAGCAGTACTTC
TRBV11-2	TRBJ2-3	NA	CASWAGGDTQYF	TGTGCCAGTTGGGCAGGGGGGGATACGCAGTATTTT
TRBV4-1	TRBJ2-1	TRBD2	CASSQDRAGGPLFHNEQFF	TGCGCCAGCAGCCAAGATCGAGCGGGAGGGCCGCTTTTTCACAATGAGCAGTTCTTC
TRBV7-9	TRBJ1-2	NA	CASSSLLPNIGYTF	TGTGCCAGCAGCTCGCTACTACCAAACATCGGCTACACCTTC
TRBV9	TRBJ1-2	NA	CASSVFGASWKGQNYGYTF	TGTGCCAGCAGCGTATTTGGCGCCTCGTGGAAGGGACAAAACTATGGCTACACCTTC
TRBV7-9	TRBJ2-5	TRBD1	CASRTGTVQETQYF	TGTGCCAGCAGAACGGGGACAGTCCAAGAGACCCAGTACTTC
TRBV28	TRBJ1-2	NA	CASTPLRGARDYGYTF	TGTGCCAGCACTCCTTTGAGAGGGGCGCGCGACTATGGCTACACCTTC